These T cell receptor beta chains were read from a single sample in a study of blood T cell repertoires in COVID-19. TCRdb's copy holds only in-frame clones and misses some; the assay was immunoSEQ multiplex PCR. This table has some 190,000 clones, around nine tenths appearing once. The sequenced material came from peripheral blood. Every receptor here comes from a woman in her thirties or forties who had recovered from COVID-19. Each CDR3 is given with its conserved first and last residue.

V gene | CDR3 protein
TRBV28 | CATDPGGSYTF
TRBV7-9 | CASSPLTAYGYTF
TRBV2 | CASSDPRESYNEQFF
TRBV15 | CATTTTPRSGYTF
TRBV7-3 | CASSPIPRSGANVLTF
TRBV12-3/TRBV12-4 | CASSFEETQYF
TRBV7-8 | CASSDLGRTMGNEQFF
TRBV20-1 | CSARRDYGYTF
TRBV7-8 | CASSLTDGNYNEQFF
TRBV7-8 | CASSLARQLMNQPQHF
TRBV15 | CATSRGDRDRGDGYTF
TRBV5-1 | CASSFSPSTSGRSLYYNEQFF
TRBV30 | CAWTQGANEKLFF
TRBV6-2/TRBV6-3 | CASSSDRIYSNQPQHF
TRBV10-3 | CAITSAGYNEQFF
TRBV2 | CASRAPGGNLWPQHF
TRBV6-2/TRBV6-3 | CASSTPGQGRRTQYF
TRBV14 | CASSHLGPGGFRAFF
TRBV5-1 | CASSPEPTSLNTGELFF
TRBV18 | CASSQTIADTEAFF
TRBV19 | CASSPRAGAGDTQYF
TRBV2 | CASSELTSTGELFF
TRBV7-6 | CASSLAPVGGQAALGGYTF
TRBV28 | CASSSTDLREKLFF
TRBV3-1/TRBV3-2 | CASSPVLYNEQFF
TRBV19 | CASRTMGGSPLHF
TRBV7-3 | CASSSAPGGLNDYGYTF
TRBV10-3 | CAAGGEGGGYTF
TRBV7-9 | CASSVSGTGAGGYTF
TRBV2 | CASSRQGTGANVLTF
TRBV5-6 | CASSPSGLAGVGGYNEQFF
TRBV29-1 | CSFGKQGNGYTF
TRBV11-3 | CASSLDRDTEAFF
TRBV7-2 | CASSLGGLAPDTQYF
TRBV6-2/TRBV6-3 | CASSQNLGGSEKLFF
TRBV28 | CASSFPGGETQYF
TRBV15 | CATNPGQGIYEQYF
TRBV28 | CASRNSIGDVEQFF
TRBV18 | CASSPRISGNEQFF
TRBV19 | CASSISTGTSPRDTQYF
TRBV11-3 | CASSFGREASDTQYF
TRBV23-1 | CASKGVYEQYF
TRBV2 | CASKRGLSSGNTIYF
TRBV12-3/TRBV12-4 | CASSPGETQYF
TRBV28 | CASSLTTGSYEQYF